This T cell receptor (beta chain) comes out of a study of CD8 T cells in Susac syndrome. Study-wide results and caveats: The study acknowledged a relatively small number of individuals in its TCR sequencing and HLA analysis.

Of note for this clonotype: Its antigen is still unknown.

The CDR3 extends over 16 amino acids. The V end was cut by 4 bases, the J end by 0 bases, with 10 bases between. Germline V gene lookup returns CDR1 MNHEY and CDR2 SVGEGT. The authors reverse transcribed about 0.5 to 1 ug RNA with random hexamers. immunoSEQ multiplex PCR amplified TCR beta CDR3 across 54 Vbeta, 13 Jbeta. A single record per CDR3 protein comes from TCRdb applying MiXCR to the immunoSEQ multiplex PCR reads. Found here are about 190,000 distinct CDR3 sequences, 93% of them singletons; the top ten hold 0.095% to 0.12%. Healthy donors constituted the controls, which were matched for age and sex.

The rearrangement joins TRBV6-2 or TRBV6-3 to TRBJ1-6; tentatively, D is TRBD1 (6 bases). The TCR sequence derives from a human donor in good health. Sequencing used CD4+ T cells from PBMCs. This CDR3 reads CASSSQGSSYNSPLHF. The CDR3 nucleotides read TGTGCCAGCAGTTCACAGGGAAGCTCCTATAATTCACCCCTCCACTTT.